This entry concerns a single T cell receptor (beta chain). Its antigen remains unidentified. The data were obtained in a study of T cells after yellow fever vaccination. Study-wide context: Preparation of fractions with low cell numbers was performed using SMART-Seq v4 Ultra Low Input. Study results and caveats: Researchers noted that a small share of clonotypes showed up in both CD4 and CD8 compartments.

By 5'RACE template switching, TCR cDNA was produced, with a universal primer site and UMIs added in the process. Via MiXCR, TCRdb re-called the 5' RACE reads, giving one row per CDR3 protein. The sample has about 320,000 distinct CDR3 sequences, roughly an eighth seen once. The germline CDR1 and CDR2 sequences are SGHRS and YFSETQ. The CDR3 sequence is 14 residues long. V shed 2 bases and J 5 bases; nucleotides not matched to a gene: 4. The receptor's source is a man between 18 and 29 years old who received the YFV17D yellow fever vaccine. The chain couples TRBV5-1 to TRBJ2-1, with 7 bases identical to TRBD2. The sequencing used CD4+ T cells sorted from PBMCs, collected 15 days after the yellow fever booster vaccination. The CDR3, as DNA: TGCGCCAGCAGCTTTCCTCTAGCGGACAATGAGCAGTTCTTC. This translates into CASSFPLADNEQFF.